These T cell receptor beta chains were read from a single sample in a study of cytomegalovirus exposure and HLA in healthy donors. The assay was immunoSEQ multiplex PCR, and TCRdb's table has in-frame clones only and misses some. Of roughly 90,000 clones in the sample, about 81% are singletons; the top ten hold under 2.5%. Material for sequencing was PBMCs. These receptors all stem from a man younger than 30 in good health and CMV-seronegative. Both conserved end residues are part of each CDR3. A D gene is named only where the DNA matches it firmly.

d_gene,v_gene,CDR3aa
TRBD2,TRBV6-6,CASSRLLAGGPWEQYF
TRBD1,TRBV30,CAWKGASYEQYF
.,TRBV9,CASRPAPGNTEAFF
.,TRBV29-1,CSVEEFRGYGYTF
TRBD2,TRBV6-4,CASSATGTSGVDTQYF
.,TRBV7-3,CASSLNGGTYEQYF
.,TRBV19,CASSRGGTYEQYF
TRBD2,TRBV15,CATSRDLLAGITDTQYF
.,TRBV5-6,CASILLGATNTEAFF
.,TRBV27,CASSLPGSGTDTQYF
.,TRBV10-3,CAISDSYEQYF
.,TRBV27,CASSPGQFNEKLFF
.,TRBV4-2,CASSPGQNTGELFF
TRBD2,TRBV11-2,CASRSGLAGGEQYF
.,TRBV6-1,CASSEFQGMSYEQYF
.,TRBV13,CASSANRARTDTQYF
TRBD2,TRBV5-1,CASSWDGRTPPEQYF
.,TRBV6-5,CASRRRSPYGYTF
TRBD1,TRBV13,CASSAATGQETQYF
.,TRBV6-1,CASSAQGNSNQPQHF
.,TRBV5-4,CASSGANSYNEQFF
.,TRBV6-5,CASRSDGGTEAFF
.,TRBV7-6,CASSRRGTHEQYF
.,TRBV9,CASSVGPKGPGETQYF
.,TRBV9,CASSVLPVLAKNIQYF
.,TRBV6-1,CATSDPGEYEQYF
TRBD1,TRBV7-9,CASSRAGQGVDEQYF
.,TRBV28,CASSTQTGRNTIYF
.,TRBV10-1,CASSDGDQPQHF
.,TRBV9,CASSVWAGTEAFF
.,TRBV11-2,CASSRQYYSQETQYF
.,TRBV11-2,CASSFGGTADTQYF
.,TRBV9,CASSPGGGPGANVLTF
.,TRBV9,CASSLNANSGDPNQPQHF
.,TRBV7-9,CSSSTLGSDTQYF
.,TRBV2,CASSQAYQETQYF
TRBD2,TRBV7-9,CASSLASGVHNEQFF
TRBD2,TRBV25-1,CASSLSGSVGTQYF
.,TRBV10-3,CATGHPSSYEQYF
.,TRBV19,CASSSPPDQGIYGYTF
TRBD1,TRBV25-1,CASSLSRGINNEQFF
.,TRBV5-1,CASSATGSRDEQYF
.,TRBV5-1,CASSLVGAAGELFF
.,TRBV29-1,CSVEQGPSYEQYF
TRBD2,TRBV9,CASRGGTSEDNEQFF